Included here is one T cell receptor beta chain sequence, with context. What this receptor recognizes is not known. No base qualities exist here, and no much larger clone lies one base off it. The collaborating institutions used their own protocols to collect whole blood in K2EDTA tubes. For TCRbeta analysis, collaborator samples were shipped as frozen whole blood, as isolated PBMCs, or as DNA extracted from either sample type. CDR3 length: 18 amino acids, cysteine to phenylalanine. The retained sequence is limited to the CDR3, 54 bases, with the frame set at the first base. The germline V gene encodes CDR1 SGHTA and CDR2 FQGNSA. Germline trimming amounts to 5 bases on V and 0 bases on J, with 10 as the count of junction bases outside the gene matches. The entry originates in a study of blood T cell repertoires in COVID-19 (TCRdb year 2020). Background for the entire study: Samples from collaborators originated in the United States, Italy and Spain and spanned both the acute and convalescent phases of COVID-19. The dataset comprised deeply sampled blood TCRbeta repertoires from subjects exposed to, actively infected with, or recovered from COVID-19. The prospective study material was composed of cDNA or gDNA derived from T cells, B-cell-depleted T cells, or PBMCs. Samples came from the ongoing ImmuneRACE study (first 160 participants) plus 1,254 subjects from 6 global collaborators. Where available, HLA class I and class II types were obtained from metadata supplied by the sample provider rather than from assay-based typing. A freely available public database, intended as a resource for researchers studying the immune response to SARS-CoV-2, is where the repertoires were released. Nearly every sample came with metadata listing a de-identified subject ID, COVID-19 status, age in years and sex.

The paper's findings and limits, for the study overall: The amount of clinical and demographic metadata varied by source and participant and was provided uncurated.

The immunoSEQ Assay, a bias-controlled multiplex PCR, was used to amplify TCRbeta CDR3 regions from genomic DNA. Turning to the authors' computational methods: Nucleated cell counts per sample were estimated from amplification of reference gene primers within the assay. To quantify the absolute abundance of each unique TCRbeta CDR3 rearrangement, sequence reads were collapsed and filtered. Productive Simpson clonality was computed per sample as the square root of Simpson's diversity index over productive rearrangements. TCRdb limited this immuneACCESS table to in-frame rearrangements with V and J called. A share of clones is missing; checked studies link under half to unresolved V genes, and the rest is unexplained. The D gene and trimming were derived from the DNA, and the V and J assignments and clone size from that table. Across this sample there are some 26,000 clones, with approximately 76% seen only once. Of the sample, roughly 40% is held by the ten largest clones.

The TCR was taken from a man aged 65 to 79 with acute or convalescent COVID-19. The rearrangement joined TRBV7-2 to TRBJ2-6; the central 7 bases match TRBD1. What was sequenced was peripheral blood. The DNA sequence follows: TGTGCCAGCAGCATCCGGGACAGCCCTTTCTCTGGGGCCAACGTCCTGACTTTC. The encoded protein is CASSIRDSPFSGANVLTF. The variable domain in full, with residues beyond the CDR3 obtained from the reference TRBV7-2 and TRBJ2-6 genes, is GAGVSQSPSNKVTEKGKDVELRCDPISGHTALYWYRQSLGQGLEFLIYFQGNSAPDKSGLPSDRFSAERTGGSVSTLTIQRTQQEDSAVYLCASSIRDSPFSGANVLTFGAGSRLTVL.